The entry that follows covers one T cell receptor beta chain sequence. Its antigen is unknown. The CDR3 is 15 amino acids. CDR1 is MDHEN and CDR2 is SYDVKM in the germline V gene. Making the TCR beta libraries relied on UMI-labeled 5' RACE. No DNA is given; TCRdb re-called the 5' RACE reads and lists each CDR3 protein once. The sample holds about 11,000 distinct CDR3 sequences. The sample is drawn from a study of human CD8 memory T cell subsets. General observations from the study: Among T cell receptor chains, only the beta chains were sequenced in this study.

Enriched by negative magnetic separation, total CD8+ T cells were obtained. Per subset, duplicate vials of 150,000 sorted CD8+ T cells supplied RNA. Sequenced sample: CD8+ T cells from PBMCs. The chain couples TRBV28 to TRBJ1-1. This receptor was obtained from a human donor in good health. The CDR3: CASTVSAEINTEAFF.